The clone carrying this T cell receptor (beta chain) was observed many times. Its antigen is not known. Using a J-beta primer mix together with a sample-barcoded 5' primer, a second PCR was run for roughly 6 to 12 cycles. Each CDR3 protein gets one entry after TCRdb re-called the 5' RACE reads with MiXCR. The table lists 540,000 or so distinct CDR3 sequences, approximately 25% of them singletons. The data originate from a study of blood T cells in healthy people across ages. Overall study results and limits: Per million T cells, TCR beta diversity dropped roughly linearly as age increased.

The length of the CDR3 is 14 residues. The V end lost 5 bases, the J end lost 1 base, and 11 bases lay between the germline ends. Sequenced input: blood. The chain couples TRBV12-3 or TRBV12-4 to TRBJ1-1, with D tentatively TRBD1 (6 bases). The sequence was obtained from a woman in her 70s in good health. CDR3 sequence reads: CASSPRGKNTEAFF. DNA for the CDR3: TGTGCCAGCAGTCCCAGGGGAAAGAACACTGAAGCTTTCTTT.